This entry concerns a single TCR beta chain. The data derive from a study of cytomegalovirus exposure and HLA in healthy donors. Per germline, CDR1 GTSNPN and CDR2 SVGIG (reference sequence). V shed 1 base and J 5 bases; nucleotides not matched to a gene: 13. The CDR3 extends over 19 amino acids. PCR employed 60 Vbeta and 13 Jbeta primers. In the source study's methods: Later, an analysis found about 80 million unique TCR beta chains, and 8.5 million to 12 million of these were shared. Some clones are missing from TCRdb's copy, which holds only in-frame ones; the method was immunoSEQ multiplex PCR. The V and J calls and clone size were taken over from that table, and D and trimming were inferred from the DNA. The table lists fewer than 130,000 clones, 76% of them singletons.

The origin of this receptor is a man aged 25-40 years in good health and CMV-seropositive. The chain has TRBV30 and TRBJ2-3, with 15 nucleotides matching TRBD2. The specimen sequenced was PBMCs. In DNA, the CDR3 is TGTGCCTGGAGTGAATACCCTCCGGGACTAGCGGGGGGTGAAGATACGCAGTATTTT. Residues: CAWSEYPPGLAGGEDTQYF. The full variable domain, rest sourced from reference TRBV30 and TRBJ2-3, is SQTIHQWPATLVQPVGSPLSLECTVEGTSNPNLYWYRQAAGRGLQLLFYSVGIGQISSEVPQNLSASRPQDRQFILSSKKLLLSDSGFYLCAWSEYPPGLAGGEDTQYFGPGTRLTVL.